Described below is a single TCR beta chain sequence and its context. Its antigen specificity is not known. Per-nucleotide qualities are absent, and no much larger clonotype sits a single base away. The sample is drawn from a study of naive and memory T cell subsets (dated by TCRdb to the late 2010s). Study-level background: The study applied an open-source, UMI-based TCR alpha and beta sequencing pipeline to sorted naive and memory peripheral blood T cell subsets. RNA was DNase-treated and reverse transcribed with TCR constant-region primers, mostly using SuperScript III. The results of the functional CMV T cell responses matched the IgG serology results in every case.

Library preparation used UMI-ligation and nested PCR. The beta constant-region primer consisted of an equimolar mixture of two oligonucleotides that together covered TRBC1 and TRBC2. The ligated cDNA went through four rounds of PCR with nested alpha and beta constant-region primers together with the SP2 primer. A single-stranded oligonucleotide carrying the SP2 primer and a 12-nucleotide UMI was ligated to the 3' end of the cDNA by T4 RNA ligase 1. Incubation of the ligation reaction lasted about 20-25 hours at 16 degrees C. PCR2 was typically run as a SYBR Green qPCR and stopped at a predetermined threshold to prevent over-amplification. Apart from the first purification, every purification step used Agencourt AMPure XP magnetic beads. Library amounts were measured by Qubit and library quality was assessed on a TapeStation, where the main peak was expected at around 650 bp. Sequencing of the pooled libraries was done on an Illumina MiSeq using v2 2x251 paired-end kits, which typically yielded roughly 0.9-2.2 million reads per sample. Libraries were pooled at around 4 nM per sample, and roughly 4.5-8% PhiX was added to improve cluster recognition. Per the authors' processing: FASTQ reads processed by Demultiplexor were assigned V and J genes by Decombinator through tag matching that tolerated a single base-pair mismatch. Collapsinator relied on UMIs to fix sequencing errors as well as frequency errors caused by PCR heterogeneity. TCRs were translated and CDR3s were extracted from the conserved cysteine to the FGXG phenylalanine by CDR3Translator, with non-productive sequences being flagged. Gini, Shannon entropy and inverse Simpson indices were calculated on repertoires that had been subsampled to equal numbers of UMI-defined TCRs. Within the linear range, a power law was fitted to clonotype abundance distributions using maximum likelihood. For one naive CD8 sample, the pipeline and MIGEC produced similar UMI counts, unique TCR numbers and clonal distributions. A set of several thousand CMV-associated CDR3 sequences, compiled from VDJdb and a published dataset, was used to search the repertoires. TCRdb cleaned the public reads at Q25 with fastp, built clones with MiXCR and kept in-frame beta chains. Rows are combined by CDR3 protein, so each entry shows the most common genes and DNA. What appears here as the V and J calls and clone size reflects TCRdb's work, not the paper's. The sample has tens of thousands of distinct CDR3 sequences on record, 7% to 10% of them singletons. The ten top clones hold about a fifth of the sample.

Broad study findings and their caveats: RNA-based TCR counts may be influenced by expression changes linked to T cell activation and differentiation. The repertoire findings for the naive and memory subsets could not be validated, as no ground truth was available. Each clonotype was defined as a single alpha or beta chain sequence rather than as a paired alpha/beta receptor. The abundance of TCRs followed a power law with an exponent that differed between naive and memory subsets yet stayed consistent across the three individuals. Gini index rose and Shannon and inverse Simpson diversity fell from naive through CM, EM and EMRA in both CD4 and CD8 cells. After error correction, over 85% of naive TCR sequences appeared only once, giving much steeper abundance distributions than memory subsets.

From the second PCR step onward, the TCR alpha chain libraries and the TCR beta chain libraries were amplified separately. CMV status of each donor was established by measuring IFNgamma production from CD4+ T cells after fresh PBMCs were stimulated overnight with CMV viral lysate. Miltenyi beads were used first to positively select CD4 T cells, and CD8 T cells were then positively selected from the CD4-negative fraction. Cells were stained for CD3, CD4, CD8, CD45RA, CD27 and a live/dead dye and were sorted on a BD Aria II into four subsets based on CD45RA and CD27. Blood was obtained from a few healthy volunteers, and the blood from each volunteer was fractionated into CD4 and CD8 T cells and subsequently into four differentiation subsets. Roughly 0.13 L of peripheral blood was collected from each donor, and PBMC were isolated by Ficoll-Paque PLUS density-gradient centrifugation. Sorted cells were lysed in RLT buffer, and RNA was extracted with a Qiagen RNeasy kit and stored at -80°C.

For CDR1 and CDR2, the germline V gene lists MNHNS and SASEGT. Trimming accounts for 3 bases at V and 2 bases at J, while the number of junction bases matched to no gene is 4. Inclusive of the bounding cysteine and phenylalanine, the CDR3 is 15 residues long. Only the CDR3 DNA stays, 45 bases, in frame from base 1. The clonotype comes from a human donor in good health. Recombination joined TRBV6-1 with TRBJ1-5; the central 7 bases match TRBD1. The sequenced sample consisted of central memory CD8+ T cells from blood. In light of the paper, this sample's cell subset or site label describes: central memory, CD45RA- CD27+. CDR3 protein: CASSEYRGGNQPQHF. The sequence in DNA is TGTGCCAGCAGTGAGTACAGGGGAGGCAATCAGCCCCAGCATTTT.